This TCR beta chain was sequenced for a study of shared clonotypes between healthy human individuals. Trimming cost V 1 base and J 4 bases, with 7 bases left between them. From germline, CDR1 is SGHTA and CDR2 FQGNSA. The CDR3 is 13 residues long. Measured with immunoSEQ multiplex PCR; TCRdb has only the in-frame clones, and not every one. The sample shows a few million clones, more than 80% of them seen only once. The sample comprised naive CD4+ T cells from PBMCs. As for subset: CD45RA+ positively selected. The V gene is TRBV7-2, the J gene TRBJ2-5, with a possible D match to TRBD2 (5 bases). The receptor's source is a man aged 18 to 29 in good health. Some clones in this sample may be carry-over from other donors' samples. CDR3 region: CASSLERIETQYF. Written as DNA, the CDR3 is TGTGCCAGCAGCTTAGAGCGGATAGAGACCCAGTACTTC.